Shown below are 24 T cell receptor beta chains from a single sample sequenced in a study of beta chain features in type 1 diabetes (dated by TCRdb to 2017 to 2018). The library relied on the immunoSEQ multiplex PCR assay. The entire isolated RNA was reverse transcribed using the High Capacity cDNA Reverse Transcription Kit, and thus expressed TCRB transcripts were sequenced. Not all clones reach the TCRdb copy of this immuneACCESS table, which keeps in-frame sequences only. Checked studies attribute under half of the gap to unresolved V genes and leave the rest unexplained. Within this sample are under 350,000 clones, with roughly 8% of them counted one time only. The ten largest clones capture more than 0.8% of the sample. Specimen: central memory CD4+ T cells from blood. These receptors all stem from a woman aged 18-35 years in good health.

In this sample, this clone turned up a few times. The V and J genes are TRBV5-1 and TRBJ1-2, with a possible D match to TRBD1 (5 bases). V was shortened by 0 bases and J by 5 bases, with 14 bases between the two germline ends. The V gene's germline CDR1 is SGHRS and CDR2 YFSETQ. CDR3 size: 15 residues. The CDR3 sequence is CASSLELAGPYGYTF. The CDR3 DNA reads TGCGCCAGCAGCTTGGAATTGGCAGGGCCTTATGGCTACACCTTC. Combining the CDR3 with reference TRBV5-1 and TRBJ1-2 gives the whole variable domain KAGVTQTPRYLIKTRGQQVTLSCSPISGHRSVSWYQQTPGQGLQFLFEYFSETQRNKGNFPGRFSGRQFSNSRSEMNVSTLELGDSALYLCASSLELAGPYGYTFGSGTRLTVV.

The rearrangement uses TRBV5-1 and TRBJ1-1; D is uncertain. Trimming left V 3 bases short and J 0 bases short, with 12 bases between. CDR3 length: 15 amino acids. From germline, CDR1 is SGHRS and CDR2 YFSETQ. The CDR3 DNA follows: TGCGCCAGCAGCTCGGTCGAAAGCATGAACACTGAAGCTTTCTTT. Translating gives CASSSVESMNTEAFF. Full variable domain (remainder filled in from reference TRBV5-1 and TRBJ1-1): KAGVTQTPRYLIKTRGQQVTLSCSPISGHRSVSWYQQTPGQGLQFLFEYFSETQRNKGNFPGRFSGRQFSNSRSEMNVSTLELGDSALYLCASSSVESMNTEAFFGQGTRLTVV.

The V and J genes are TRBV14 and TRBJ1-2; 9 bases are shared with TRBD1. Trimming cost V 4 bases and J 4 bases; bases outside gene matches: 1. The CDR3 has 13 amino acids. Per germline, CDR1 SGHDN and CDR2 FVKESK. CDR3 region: CASSLGQGYGYTF. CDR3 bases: TGTGCCAGCAGCCTGGGACAGGGCTATGGCTACACCTTC.

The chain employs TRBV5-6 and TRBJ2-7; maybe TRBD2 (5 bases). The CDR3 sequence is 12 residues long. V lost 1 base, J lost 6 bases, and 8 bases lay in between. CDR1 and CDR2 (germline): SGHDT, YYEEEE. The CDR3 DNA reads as TGTGCCAGCAGCTTGAGAGGGCGCGAGCAGTACTTC. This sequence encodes CASSLRGREQYF.

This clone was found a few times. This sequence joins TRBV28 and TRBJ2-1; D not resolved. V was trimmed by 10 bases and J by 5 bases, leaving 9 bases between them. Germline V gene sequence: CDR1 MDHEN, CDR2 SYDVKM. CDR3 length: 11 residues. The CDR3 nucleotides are TGTGCCACTCACCGGAACAATGAGCAGTTCTTC. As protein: CATHRNNEQFF.

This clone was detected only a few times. For the CDR3, the DNA is TGTGCCAGCAGCCAAGTGGGCCTAGCGGGAGGGTACAATGAGCAGTTCTTC. It translates to CASSQVGLAGGYNEQFF. The chain employs TRBV4-2 and TRBJ2-1; 12 nucleotides line up with TRBD2. The germline V gene has CDR1 LGHNA and CDR2 YNFKEQ. The CDR3 is 17 amino acids. V lost 1 base and J lost 4; bases outside the gene matches: 5.

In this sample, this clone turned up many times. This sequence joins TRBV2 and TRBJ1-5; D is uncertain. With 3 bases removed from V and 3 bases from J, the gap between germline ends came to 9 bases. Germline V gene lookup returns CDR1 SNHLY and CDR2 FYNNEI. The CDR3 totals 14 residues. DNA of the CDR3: TGTGCCAGCAGTGAGATGGGTTTCAATCAGCCCCAGCATTTT. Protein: CASSEMGFNQPQHF.

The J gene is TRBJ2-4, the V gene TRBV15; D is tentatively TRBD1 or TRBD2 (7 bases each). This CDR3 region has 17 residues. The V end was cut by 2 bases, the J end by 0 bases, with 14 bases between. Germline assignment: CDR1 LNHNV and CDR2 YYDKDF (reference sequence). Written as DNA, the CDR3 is TGTGCCACCAGCAGAAAGCGGGACAGCATAGCCAAAAACATTCAGTACTTC. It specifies CATSRKRDSIAKNIQYF.

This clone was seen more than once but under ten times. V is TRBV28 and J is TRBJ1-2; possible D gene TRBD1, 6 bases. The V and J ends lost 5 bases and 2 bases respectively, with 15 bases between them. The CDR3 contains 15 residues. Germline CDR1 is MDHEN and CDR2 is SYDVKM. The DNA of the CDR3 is TGTGCCAGCAGTGACTACAGGGCCCCAAACTATGGCTACACCTTC. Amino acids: CASSDYRAPNYGYTF.

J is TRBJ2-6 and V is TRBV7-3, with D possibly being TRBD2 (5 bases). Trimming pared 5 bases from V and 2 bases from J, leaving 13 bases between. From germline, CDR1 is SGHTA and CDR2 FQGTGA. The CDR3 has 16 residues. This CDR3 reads CASSARAGAGANVLTF. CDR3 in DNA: TGTGCCAGCAGCGCCCGGGCCGGGGCTGGGGCCAACGTCCTGACTTTC.

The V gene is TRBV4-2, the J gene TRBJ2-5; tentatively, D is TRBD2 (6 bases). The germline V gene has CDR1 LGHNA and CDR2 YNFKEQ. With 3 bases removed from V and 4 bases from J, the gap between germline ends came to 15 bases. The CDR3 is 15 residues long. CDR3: CASSQGGLALETQYF. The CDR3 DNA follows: TGTGCCAGCAGCCAGGGGGGTCTAGCGTTAGAGACCCAGTACTTC.

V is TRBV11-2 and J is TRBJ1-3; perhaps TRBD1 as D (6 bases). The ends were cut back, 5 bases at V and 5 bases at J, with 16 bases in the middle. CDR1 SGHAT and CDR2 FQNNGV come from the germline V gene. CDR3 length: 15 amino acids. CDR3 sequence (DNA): TGTGCCAGCAGCCTCAACCGGGACATCCGAAACACCATATATTTT. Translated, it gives CASSLNRDIRNTIYF.

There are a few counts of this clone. CDR3 protein: CASSFRRTSNQPQHF. Here the CDR3 DNA reads TGTGCCAGCAGCTTTCGACGGACCAGCAATCAGCCCCAGCATTTT. The chain combines TRBV7-9 with TRBJ1-5, with no clear D. CDR1 SEHNR and CDR2 FQNEAQ come from the germline V gene (reference sequence). The V end lost 3 bases, the J end lost 1 base, and 10 bases lay between the germline ends. This CDR3 is built from 15 residues.

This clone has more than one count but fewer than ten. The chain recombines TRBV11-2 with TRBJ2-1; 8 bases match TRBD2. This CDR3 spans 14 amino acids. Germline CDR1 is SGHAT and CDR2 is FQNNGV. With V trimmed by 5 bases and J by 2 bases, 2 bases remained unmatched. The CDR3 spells CASSPLAAYNEQFF. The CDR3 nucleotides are TGTGCCAGCAGCCCACTAGCGGCCTACAATGAGCAGTTCTTC.

Here the CDR3 DNA reads TGTGCCAGCAGCGCCTCGGATACATACAATGAGCAGTTCTTC. It is translated as CASSASDTYNEQFF. The chain joins TRBV7-8 to TRBJ2-1, with D hard to call. Germline CDR1 reads SGHVS; CDR2 reads FQNEAQ. The CDR3 contains 14 residues. V was shortened by 5 bases and J by 4 bases, with 12 bases between the two germline ends.

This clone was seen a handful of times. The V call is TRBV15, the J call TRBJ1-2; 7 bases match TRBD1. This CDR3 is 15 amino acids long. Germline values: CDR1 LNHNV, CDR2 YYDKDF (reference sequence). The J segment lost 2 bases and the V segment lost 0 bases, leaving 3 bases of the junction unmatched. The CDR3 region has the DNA TGTGCCACCAGCAGAGATATACAGGGGAACTATGGCTACACCTTC. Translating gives CATSRDIQGNYGYTF.

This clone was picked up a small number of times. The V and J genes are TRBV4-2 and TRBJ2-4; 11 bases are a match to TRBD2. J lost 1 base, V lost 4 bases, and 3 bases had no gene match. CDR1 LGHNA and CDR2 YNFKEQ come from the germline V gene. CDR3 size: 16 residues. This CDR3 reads CASSPASGGAKNIQYF. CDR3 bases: TGTGCCAGCAGCCCGGCTAGCGGGGGGGCCAAAAACATTCAGTACTTC.

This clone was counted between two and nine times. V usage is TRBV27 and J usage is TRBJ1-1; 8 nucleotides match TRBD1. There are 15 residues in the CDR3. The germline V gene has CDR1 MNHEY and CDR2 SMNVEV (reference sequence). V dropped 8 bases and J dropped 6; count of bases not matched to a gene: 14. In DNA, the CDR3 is TGTGCCAGCCGCGCCCTCTCAGGGACAGGTGCTGAAGCTTTCTTT. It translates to CASRALSGTGAEAFF.

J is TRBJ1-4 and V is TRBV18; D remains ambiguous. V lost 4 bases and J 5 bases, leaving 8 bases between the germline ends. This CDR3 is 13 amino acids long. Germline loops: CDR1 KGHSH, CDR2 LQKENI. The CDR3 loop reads CASSHGRNEKLFF. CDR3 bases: TGTGCCAGCTCACATGGACGGAATGAAAAACTGTTTTTT.

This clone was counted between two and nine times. CDR3 sequence reads: CAWSRTGNNQPQHF. The CDR3 nucleotides are TGTGCCTGGAGCCGGACAGGGAACAATCAGCCCCAGCATTTT. The chain employs TRBV30 and TRBJ1-5, with 8 positions matching TRBD1. The germline V gene has CDR1 GTSNPN and CDR2 SVGIG (reference sequence). The CDR3 runs to 14 residues. The junction had 4 bases not matched to a gene; V was cut back by 3 bases and J by 3 bases.

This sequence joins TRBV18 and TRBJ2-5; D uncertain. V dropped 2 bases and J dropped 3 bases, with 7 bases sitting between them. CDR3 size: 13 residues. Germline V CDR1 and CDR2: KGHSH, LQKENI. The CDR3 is CASSPGYEETQYF. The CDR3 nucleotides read TGTGCCAGCTCACCAGGGTACGAAGAGACCCAGTACTTC.

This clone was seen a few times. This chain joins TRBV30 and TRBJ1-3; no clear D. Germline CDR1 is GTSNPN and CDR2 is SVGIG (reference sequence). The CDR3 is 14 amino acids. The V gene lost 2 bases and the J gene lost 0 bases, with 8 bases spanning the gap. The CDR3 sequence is CAWSPIRSGNTIYF. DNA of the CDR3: TGTGCCTGGAGTCCGATACGCTCTGGAAACACCATATATTTT.

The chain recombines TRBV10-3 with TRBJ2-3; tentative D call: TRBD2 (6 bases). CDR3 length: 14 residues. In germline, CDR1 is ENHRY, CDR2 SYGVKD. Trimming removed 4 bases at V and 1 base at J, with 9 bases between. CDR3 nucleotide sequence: TGTGCCATCAGTGGGGTAGCGGGCACAGATACGCAGTATTTT. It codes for CAISGVAGTDTQYF.

CDR3 sequence: CASSHAGDTGELFF. DNA of the CDR3: TGTGCCAGCAGCCACGCAGGGGACACCGGGGAGCTGTTTTTT. This chain links TRBV4-2 with TRBJ2-2; tentatively, D is TRBD1 (6 bases). CDR3 length equals 14 residues. Germline assignment: CDR1 LGHNA and CDR2 YNFKEQ. V lost 3 bases to trimming and J lost 3 bases, with 8 bases between them.